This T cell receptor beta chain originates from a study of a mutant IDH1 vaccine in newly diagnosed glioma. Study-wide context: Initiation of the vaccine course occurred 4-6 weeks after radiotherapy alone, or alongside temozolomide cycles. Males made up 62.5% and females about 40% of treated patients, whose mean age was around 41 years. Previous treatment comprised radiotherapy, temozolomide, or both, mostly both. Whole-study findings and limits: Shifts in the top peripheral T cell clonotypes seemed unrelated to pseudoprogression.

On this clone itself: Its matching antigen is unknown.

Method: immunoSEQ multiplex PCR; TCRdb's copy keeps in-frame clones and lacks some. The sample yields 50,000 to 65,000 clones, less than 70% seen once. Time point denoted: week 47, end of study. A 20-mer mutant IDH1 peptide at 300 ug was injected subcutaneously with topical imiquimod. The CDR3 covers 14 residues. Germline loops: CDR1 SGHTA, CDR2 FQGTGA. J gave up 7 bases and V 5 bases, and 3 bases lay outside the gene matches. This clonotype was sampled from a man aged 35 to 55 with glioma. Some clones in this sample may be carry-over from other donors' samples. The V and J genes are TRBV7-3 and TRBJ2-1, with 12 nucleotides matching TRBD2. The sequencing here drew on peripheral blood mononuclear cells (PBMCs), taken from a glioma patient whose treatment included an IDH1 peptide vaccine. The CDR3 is CASSRTSGTNEQFF. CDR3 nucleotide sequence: TGTGCCAGCAGCCGGACTAGCGGGACAAATGAGCAGTTCTTC. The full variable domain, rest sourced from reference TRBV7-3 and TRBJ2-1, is GAGVSQTPSNKVTEKGKYVELRCDPISGHTALYWYRQSLGQGPEFLIYFQGTGAADDSGLPNDRFFAVRPEGSVSTLKIQRTERGDSAVYLCASSRTSGTNEQFFGPGTRLTVL.